This T cell receptor beta chain was found in a study of CD8 T cells in ankylosing spondylitis. Overall study results and limits: Seven to nine highly homologous variants made up a TCR beta motif that seemed to typify ankylosing spondylitis blood.

A single record per CDR3 protein comes from TCRdb applying MiXCR to the 5' RACE reads. Of 330,000 or so distinct CDR3 sequences detected, roughly 8% appear once; the ten largest clones hold 14% to 15%. Points on this clonotype: Its antigen is not known.

This CDR3 is 14 amino acids long. The germline V gene has CDR1 SNHLY and CDR2 FYNNEI. V was trimmed by 2 bases and J by 3 bases, leaving 8 bases between them. Sequencing used blood, either unsorted or a sorted T cell fraction (not recorded which). The receptor was isolated from a male donor with ankylosing spondylitis. The chain is built from TRBV2 and TRBJ1-5; D not certain. CDR3 in amino acids: CASSETVYNQPQHF. CDR3 DNA sequence: TGTGCCAGCAGTGAAACTGTTTACAATCAGCCCCAGCATTTT.